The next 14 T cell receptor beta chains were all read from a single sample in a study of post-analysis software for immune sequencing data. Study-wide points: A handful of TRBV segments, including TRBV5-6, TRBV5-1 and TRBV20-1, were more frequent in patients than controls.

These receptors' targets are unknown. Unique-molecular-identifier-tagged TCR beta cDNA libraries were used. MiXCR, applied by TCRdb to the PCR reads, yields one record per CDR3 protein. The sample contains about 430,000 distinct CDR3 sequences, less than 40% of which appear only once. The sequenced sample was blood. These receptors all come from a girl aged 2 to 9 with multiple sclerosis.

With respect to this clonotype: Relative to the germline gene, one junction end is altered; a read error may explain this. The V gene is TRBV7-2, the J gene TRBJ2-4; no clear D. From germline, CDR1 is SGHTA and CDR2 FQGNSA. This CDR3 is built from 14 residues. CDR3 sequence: CASSLSRSRNIQYF. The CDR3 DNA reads TGTGCCAGCAGCTTATCCCGATCTCGGAACATCCAGTACTTC.

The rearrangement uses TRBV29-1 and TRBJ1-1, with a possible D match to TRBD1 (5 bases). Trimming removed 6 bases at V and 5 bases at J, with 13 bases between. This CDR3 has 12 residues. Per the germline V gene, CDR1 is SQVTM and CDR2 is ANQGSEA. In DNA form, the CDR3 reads TGCAGCGTCGGGCGAGGGGCAACTGAAGCTTTCTTT. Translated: CSVGRGATEAFF.

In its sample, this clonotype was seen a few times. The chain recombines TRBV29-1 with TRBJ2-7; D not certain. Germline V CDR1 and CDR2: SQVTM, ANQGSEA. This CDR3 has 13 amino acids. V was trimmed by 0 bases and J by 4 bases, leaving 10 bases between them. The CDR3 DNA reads TGCAGCGTTGAAGATTTTATAACATACGAGCAGTACTTC. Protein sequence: CSVEDFITYEQYF.

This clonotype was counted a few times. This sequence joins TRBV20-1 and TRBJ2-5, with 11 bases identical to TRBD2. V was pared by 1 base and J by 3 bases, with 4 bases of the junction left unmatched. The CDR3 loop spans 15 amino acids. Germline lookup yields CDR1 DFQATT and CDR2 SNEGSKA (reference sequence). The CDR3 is CSARGLAGREETQYF. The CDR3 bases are TGCAGTGCTAGAGGACTAGCGGGGAGGGAAGAGACCCAGTACTTC.

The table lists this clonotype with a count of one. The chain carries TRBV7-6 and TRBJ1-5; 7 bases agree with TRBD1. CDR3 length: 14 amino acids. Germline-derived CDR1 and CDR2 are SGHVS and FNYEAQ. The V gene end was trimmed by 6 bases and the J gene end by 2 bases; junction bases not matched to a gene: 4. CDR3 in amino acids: CASRHTGGNQPQHF. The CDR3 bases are TGTGCCAGCAGACATACAGGGGGCAATCAGCCCCAGCATTTT.

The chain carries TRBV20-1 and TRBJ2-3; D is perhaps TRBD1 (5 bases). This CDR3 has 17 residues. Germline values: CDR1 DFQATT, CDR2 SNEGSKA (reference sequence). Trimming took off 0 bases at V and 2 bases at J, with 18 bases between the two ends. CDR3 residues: CSARDRGASLDTDTQYF. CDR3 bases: TGCAGTGCTAGAGATAGGGGTGCTAGTCTTGACACAGATACGCAGTATTTT.

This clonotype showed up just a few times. CDR3 sequence reads: CASSFSGRFSGANVLTF. The CDR3 DNA reads as TGTGCCAGCAGTTTCAGCGGCCGATTCTCTGGGGCCAACGTCCTGACTTTC. The chain combines TRBV12-3 or TRBV12-4 with TRBJ2-6, with a possible D match to TRBD2 (5 bases). There are 17 residues in the CDR3. V lost 3 bases to trimming and J lost 0 bases, with 12 bases between them.

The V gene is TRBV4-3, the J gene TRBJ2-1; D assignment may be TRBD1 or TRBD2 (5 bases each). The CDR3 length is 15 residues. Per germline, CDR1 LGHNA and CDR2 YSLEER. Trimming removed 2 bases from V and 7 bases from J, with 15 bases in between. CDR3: CASSQSLGVWNEQFF. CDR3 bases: TGCGCCAGCAGCCAAAGTCTGGGGGTGTGGAATGAGCAGTTCTTC.

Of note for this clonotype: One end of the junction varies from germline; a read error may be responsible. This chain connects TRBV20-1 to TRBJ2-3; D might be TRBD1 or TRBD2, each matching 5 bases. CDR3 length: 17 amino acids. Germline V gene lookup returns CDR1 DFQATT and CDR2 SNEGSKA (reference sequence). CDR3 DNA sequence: TGCAGTGCTAGTCGGTCCGAGTCCGGGGCTAGCATAGATACGCAGTATTTT. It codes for CSASRSESGASIDTQYF.

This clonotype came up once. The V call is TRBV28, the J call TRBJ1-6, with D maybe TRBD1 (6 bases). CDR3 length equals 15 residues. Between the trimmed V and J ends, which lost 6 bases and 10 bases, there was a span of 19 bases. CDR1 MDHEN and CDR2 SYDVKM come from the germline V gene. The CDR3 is CASRLQGPTGSPLHF. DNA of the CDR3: TGTGCCAGCAGACTCCAGGGGCCCACCGGATCACCCCTCCACTTT.

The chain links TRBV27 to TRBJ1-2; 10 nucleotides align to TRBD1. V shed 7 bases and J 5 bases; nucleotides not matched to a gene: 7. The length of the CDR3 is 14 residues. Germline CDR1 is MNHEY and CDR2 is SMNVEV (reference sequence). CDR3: CASIGGTGVYGYTF. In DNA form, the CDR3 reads TGTGCCAGCATCGGCGGGACAGGGGTATATGGCTACACCTTC.

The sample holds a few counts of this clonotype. The CDR3 spells CASSLPPGLAGGLQETQYF. Written as DNA, the CDR3 is TGTGCCAGCAGTCTGCCCCCGGGACTAGCGGGGGGCCTCCAAGAGACCCAGTACTTC. This rearrangement joins TRBV28 to TRBJ2-5; 15 bases fit TRBD2. Germline V lookup: CDR1 MDHEN, CDR2 SYDVKM. V gave up 5 bases and J gave up 1 base; unmatched junction bases: 11. The CDR3 has 19 amino acids.

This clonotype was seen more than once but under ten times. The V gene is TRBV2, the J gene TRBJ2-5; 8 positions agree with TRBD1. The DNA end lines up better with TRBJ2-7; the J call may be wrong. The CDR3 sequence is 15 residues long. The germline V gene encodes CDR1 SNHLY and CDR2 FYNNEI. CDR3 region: CASRRGTGATYEQYF. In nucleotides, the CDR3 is TGTGCCAGCAGACGCGGGACAGGCGCCACCTACGAGCAGTACTTC.

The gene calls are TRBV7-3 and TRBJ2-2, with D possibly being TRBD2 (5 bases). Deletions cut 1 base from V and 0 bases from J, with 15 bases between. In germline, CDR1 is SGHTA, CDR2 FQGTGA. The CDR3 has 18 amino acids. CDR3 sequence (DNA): TGTGCCAGCAGCTTAATCCCGGGGTGGGCAGCGAACACCGGGGAGCTGTTTTTT. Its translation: CASSLIPGWAANTGELFF.